The 30 T cell receptor beta chains given below trace back to one sample, sequenced in a study of T cell repertoires in cytomegalovirus infection. No antigen has been identified for these receptors. TCRdb itself ran the reads through MiXCR, one entry per CDR3 protein. The sample has around 770,000 distinct CDR3 sequences; 25% to 30% are singletons. The sequencing here drew on cultured CD8+ T cells from PBMCs, taken from culture after CMV antigen stimulation. These receptor sequences come from a human donor in good health (CMV status not recorded). Some clones in this sample may be carry-over from other donors' samples.

This clonotype was counted between two and nine times. The V and J genes are TRBV27 and TRBJ2-1, with 7 nucleotides matching TRBD2. From germline, CDR1 is MNHEY and CDR2 SMNVEV (reference sequence). J was trimmed by 7 bases and V by 2 bases; bases with no gene match: 5. The CDR3 has 14 residues. This chain's CDR3 is CASSLVGGENEQFF. In nucleotides, the CDR3 is TGTGCCAGCAGTTTAGTGGGGGGGGAGAATGAGCAGTTCTTC.

This clonotype was observed at least ten times. V is TRBV7-2 and J is TRBJ2-1; the D gene is possibly TRBD1 (5 bases). Germline V gives CDR1 SGHTA, CDR2 FQGNSA. Between the trimmed V and J ends, which lost 1 base and 2 bases, there was a span of 21 bases. The CDR3 spans 19 residues. The CDR3 sequence is CASSLVIGLGQGPYNEQFF. CDR3 sequence (DNA): TGTGCCAGCAGCTTAGTTATCGGTTTGGGGCAGGGCCCCTACAATGAGCAGTTCTTC.

The chain couples TRBV7-9 to TRBJ2-7; the D gene is possibly TRBD1 (5 bases). Trimming removed 3 bases at V and 2 bases at J, with 11 bases between. Per the germline V gene, CDR1 is SEHNR and CDR2 is FQNEAQ (reference sequence). The CDR3 extends over 14 amino acids. CDR3 in DNA: TGTGCCAGCAGCTTCAGGGCTTCCCCCTACGAGCAGTACTTC. Protein sequence: CASSFRASPYEQYF.

The V and J genes are TRBV19 and TRBJ1-5, with 9 nucleotides matching TRBD1. The germline CDR1 and CDR2 sequences are LNHDA and SQIVND (reference sequence). The CDR3 sequence is 13 residues long. V lost 5 bases and J lost 6; bases outside the gene matches: 2. The CDR3 here is CASSGQGRQPQHF. CDR3 sequence (DNA): TGTGCCAGTAGTGGACAGGGGCGTCAGCCCCAGCATTTT. Supplemented by reference TRBV19 and TRBJ1-5, the full variable domain reads DGGITQSPKYLFRKEGQNVTLSCEQNLNHDAMYWYRQDPGQGLRLIYYSQIVNDFQKGDIAEGYSVSREKKESFPLTVTSAQKNPTAFYLCASSGQGRQPQHFGDGTRLSIL.

The DNA of the CDR3 is TGCAGCGTTGTTGGGGCCGAAATGAACACTGAAGCTTTCTTT. Translated: CSVVGAEMNTEAFF. The V and J genes are TRBV29-1 and TRBJ1-1, with D perhaps TRBD1 (5 bases). Between the trimmed V and J ends, which lost 4 bases and 0 bases, there was a span of 12 bases. The CDR3 covers 14 residues. In germline, CDR1 is SQVTM, CDR2 ANQGSEA.

This clonotype was seen ten or more times. The rearrangement uses TRBV7-8 and TRBJ1-1; maybe TRBD1 (5 bases). In germline, CDR1 is SGHVS, CDR2 FQNEAQ. V was clipped by 5 bases and J by 1 base, with 11 bases between them. The CDR3 loop spans 14 amino acids. CDR3 DNA: TGTGCCAGCAGCCCGGGCAGGGCGAACACTGAAGCTTTCTTT. It is translated as CASSPGRANTEAFF.

V and J are TRBV6-2 or TRBV6-3 and TRBJ2-5; perhaps TRBD2 as D (5 bases). Germline lookup yields CDR1 MNHEY and CDR2 SVGEGT. CDR3 length: 14 residues. With 6 bases removed from V and 5 bases from J, the gap between germline ends came to 16 bases. CDR3 amino acids: CASSQDSLGETQYF. For the CDR3, the DNA is TGTGCCAGCAGCCAGGACTCCCTCGGGGAGACCCAGTACTTC.

This clonotype was seen only a few times. The rearrangement links TRBV3-1 to TRBJ1-2; D uncertain. The CDR3 is 13 amino acids. The V gene's germline CDR1 is LGHDT and CDR2 YNNKEL (reference sequence). V shed 0 bases and J shed 8 bases, with 10 bases lying between them. The CDR3 nucleotides are TGTGCCAGCAGCCAAGAAAGAGGAAGCGGCTACACCTTC. Its protein product is CASSQERGSGYTF.

The J gene is TRBJ2-5, the V gene TRBV6-1; 9 bases agree with TRBD2. The V and J ends lost 6 bases and 5 bases, in that order; junction bases with no gene match: 10. CDR3 length: 15 residues. CDR1 is MNHNS and CDR2 is SASEGT in the germline V gene. CDR3 DNA sequence: TGTGCCAGCAGCGAATGGGGACTAGCCTCCGAGACCCAGTACTTC. It yields the protein CASSEWGLASETQYF.

This clonotype was seen a few times. This sequence joins TRBV6-1 and TRBJ2-1; 7 nucleotides match TRBD2. CDR3 length: 14 residues. The V and J ends lost 4 bases and 6 bases, in that order; junction bases with no gene match: 6. Per germline, CDR1 MNHNS and CDR2 SASEGT. The CDR3 sequence: CASSASGGGNEQFF. The CDR3 DNA is TGTGCCAGCAGTGCATCCGGCGGGGGCAATGAGCAGTTCTTC.

The chain combines TRBV19 with TRBJ1-2; D remains unclear. The germline V gene has CDR1 LNHDA and CDR2 SQIVND (reference sequence). This CDR3 comprises 14 residues. The V end lost 1 base, the J end lost 2 bases, and 8 bases lay between the germline ends. In DNA form, the CDR3 reads TGTGCCAGTAGTATAGCGATCGGAAACTATGGCTACACCTTC. Translation gives CASSIAIGNYGYTF.

Concerning this clonotype: One end of the junction fails to match germline, which may point to a read error. The rearrangement links TRBV7-2 to TRBJ2-1, with D possibly matching TRBD2 (5 bases). The germline CDR1 and CDR2 sequences are SGHTA and FQGNSA. This CDR3 is built from 11 residues. DNA for the CDR3: TGTGCCAGCAGCTTAGCGGGCTCCGGGGTCTTC. As protein: CASSLAGSGVF.

This chain uses TRBV12-3 or TRBV12-4 with TRBJ2-3; 8 bases line up with TRBD2. The CDR3 covers 16 residues. V lost 3 bases and J lost 0; bases outside the gene matches: 5. CDR3 nucleotide sequence: TGTGCCAGCAGTTTGTTGCGGGGGGTTAGCACAGATACGCAGTATTTT. Its protein is CASSLLRGVSTDTQYF.

This clonotype was detected a few times. The chain has TRBV7-2 and TRBJ1-5; 7 bases agree with TRBD1. Germline assignment: CDR1 SGHTA and CDR2 FQGNSA. V was pared by 5 bases and J by 9 bases, with 16 bases of the junction left unmatched. The CDR3 is 16 residues long. The CDR3 region has the DNA TGTGCCAGCAGCCTAAACAGGGGCCCCTCGGATAGGCCCCAGCATTTT. This codes for CASSLNRGPSDRPQHF.

On this clonotype: A much larger clonotype is one base distant, so this may be a read error. The CDR3 sequence: CASTHRGTGELFF. The CDR3 DNA reads as TGTGCCAGCACCCACAGGGGCACCGGGGAGCTGTTTTTT. This sequence joins TRBV5-4 and TRBJ2-2; TRBD1 aligns across 7 bases. V lost 6 bases and J lost 4; bases outside the gene matches: 3. This CDR3 spans 13 amino acids. Germline CDR1 and CDR2: SGHNT and YYREEE (reference sequence).

This chain's CDR3 is CASSRIPNEQYF. The CDR3 region has the DNA TGTGCCAGCAGCCGTATTCCGAACGAGCAGTACTTC. The J gene is TRBJ2-7, the V gene TRBV7-9; D is undetermined. CDR3 size: 12 residues. Trimming cost V 5 bases and J 5 bases, with 10 bases left between them. Per germline, CDR1 SEHNR and CDR2 FQNEAQ (reference sequence). Filled out from reference TRBV7-9 and TRBJ2-7, the complete variable domain reads DTGVSQNPRHKITKRGQNVTFRCDPISEHNRLYWYRQTLGQGPEFLTYFQNEAQLEKSRLLSDRFSAERPKGSFSTLEIQRTEQGDSAMYLCASSRIPNEQYFGPGTRLTVT.

This clonotype occurred a few times. This CDR3 reads CASSAGWRGTDTQYF. The CDR3 DNA is TGTGCCAGCAGCGCGGGTTGGCGAGGCACAGATACGCAGTATTTT. The gene calls are TRBV11-3 and TRBJ2-3, with D perhaps matching TRBD2 (5 bases). In germline, CDR1 is SGHNT, CDR2 YENEEA. The CDR3 sequence is 15 residues long. V was clipped by 5 bases and J by 1 base, with 13 bases between them.

The CDR3 spells CASSMGLAGEETQYF. The DNA for the CDR3 is TGTGCCAGCAGCATGGGACTAGCGGGGGAAGAGACCCAGTACTTC. This chain joins TRBV11-3 and TRBJ2-5; the match to TRBD2 covers 14 bases. CDR3 length equals 15 residues. Germline-derived CDR1 and CDR2 are SGHNT and YENEEA. The ends lost 5 bases at V and 3 bases at J; junction bases unmatched: 2.

The sample holds a few counts of this clonotype. The J gene is TRBJ1-2, the V gene TRBV7-9; a possible D gene is TRBD1 (5 bases). Trimming took off 1 base at V and 4 bases at J, with 19 bases between the two ends. This CDR3 region has 17 residues. From germline, CDR1 is SEHNR and CDR2 FQNEAQ (reference sequence). The CDR3 bases are TGTGCCAGCAGCTTAGGCGGCAGGGTCGATCTAGGCTATGGCTACACCTTC. Encoded protein: CASSLGGRVDLGYGYTF.

The chain couples TRBV20-1 to TRBJ1-5; 11 bases are shared with TRBD1. CDR3 size: 14 residues. CDR1 DFQATT and CDR2 SNEGSKA come from the germline V gene (reference sequence). The V gene end was trimmed by 5 bases and the J gene end by 3 bases; junction bases not matched to a gene: 3. CDR3 bases: TGCAGTGCTCCGGACAGGGGGCACAATCAGCCCCAGCATTTT. Protein: CSAPDRGHNQPQHF.

There are many counts of this clonotype. V usage is TRBV7-8 and J usage is TRBJ1-4; 7 bases agree with TRBD1. Germline CDR1 reads SGHVS; CDR2 reads FQNEAQ. CDR3 length equals 20 residues. V was clipped by 5 bases and J by 0 bases; unmatched bases: 18. CDR3 loop: CASSLLLGISQGATNEKLFF. CDR3 sequence (DNA): TGTGCCAGCAGCCTACTTCTTGGGATTTCCCAGGGGGCAACTAATGAAAAACTGTTTTTT. The full variable domain, in which reference TRBV7-8 and TRBJ1-4 provide the parts outside the CDR3, is GAGVSQSPRYKVAKRGQDVALRCDPISGHVSLFWYQQALGQGPEFLTYFQNEAQLDKSGLPSDRFFAERPEGSVSTLKIQRTQQEDSAVYLCASSLLLGISQGATNEKLFFGSGTQLSVL.

The V and J genes are TRBV12-3 or TRBV12-4 and TRBJ2-2; 8 bases agree with TRBD2. With 2 bases clipped from V and 7 bases from J, the junction kept 6 bases outside the gene matches. The CDR3 consists of 15 residues. The CDR3 here is CASSLRTSHNGELFF. CDR3 in DNA: TGTGCCAGCAGTTTACGGACTAGCCACAACGGGGAGCTGTTTTTT.

V is TRBV10-3 and J is TRBJ2-2; TRBD1 matches at 10 bases. The CDR3 has 14 amino acids. The germline gives CDR1 ENHRY, CDR2 SYGVKD. V shed 10 bases, J shed 5 bases, and the junction held 7 bases outside the gene matches. The CDR3 region is CATGTGEVTGELFF. The CDR3 DNA sequence: TGTGCCACCGGGACAGGGGAGGTAACCGGGGAGCTGTTTTTT.

This clonotype was recorded a few times. The chain recombines TRBV5-1 with TRBJ2-1, with D perhaps matching TRBD1 or TRBD2 (5 bases each). V lost 2 bases and J 10 bases, leaving 19 bases between the germline ends. The germline V gene has CDR1 SGHRS and CDR2 YFSETQ. This CDR3 spans 15 amino acids. The CDR3 nucleotides read TGCGCCAGCAGCTTTATACAGGAGGATTACCCGGAGCAGTTCTTC. It codes for CASSFIQEDYPEQFF.

This clonotype was seen at least ten times. The chain is built from TRBV12-3 or TRBV12-4 and TRBJ1-1; no clear D gene. V was shortened by 8 bases and J by 7 bases, with 11 bases between the two germline ends. The CDR3 covers 11 residues. CDR3 amino acids: CASPGGSEAFF. CDR3 sequence (DNA): TGTGCCAGCCCGGGAGGGAGTGAAGCTTTCTTT.

The gene calls are TRBV5-1 and TRBJ2-1, with 8 bases fitting TRBD1. The CDR3 has 14 residues. The germline V gene has CDR1 SGHRS and CDR2 YFSETQ. Losses at the gene ends were 4 bases for V and 8 bases for J; bases not matched to a gene: 8. As DNA, the CDR3 is TGCGCCAGCAGCCCACTGACAGGGGTCGATGAGCAGTTCTTC. It is translated as CASSPLTGVDEQFF.

This clonotype was seen repeatedly, ten times or more. The V and J genes are TRBV7-9 and TRBJ2-2; the D is unclear. V was shortened by 2 bases and J by 6 bases, with 7 bases between the two germline ends. Germline-derived CDR1 and CDR2 are SEHNR and FQNEAQ (reference sequence). The CDR3 extends over 13 amino acids. The CDR3 DNA reads TGTGCCAGCAGCTTAAAACAGTCCGGGGAGCTGTTTTTT. Translated: CASSLKQSGELFF.

The chain combines TRBV6-2 or TRBV6-3 with TRBJ2-5; 13 bases fit TRBD2. After removal of 5 bases from V and 7 bases from J, the junction contained 7 bases not matched to a gene. Looked up from germline, CDR1 is MNHEY and CDR2 is SVGEGT. This CDR3 region has 15 residues. The CDR3 DNA reads as TGTGCCAGCAGTGGACTAGCGGGGGCCGGGGGGACCCAGTACTTC. Amino acids: CASSGLAGAGGTQYF.

This chain uses TRBV9 with TRBJ2-2; D is ambiguous. The CDR3 loop spans 13 amino acids. Germline CDR1 reads SGDLS; CDR2 reads YYNGEE. Trimming cost V 0 bases and J 8 bases, with 8 bases left between them. CDR3 nucleotide sequence: TGTGCCAGCAGCGTAGGCTTCCGGGGGGAGCTGTTTTTT. Encoded protein: CASSVGFRGELFF.

The rearrangement links TRBV9 to TRBJ2-1; the D gene is possibly TRBD2 (6 bases). The CDR3 has 17 residues. Between the trimmed V and J ends, which lost 0 bases and 4 bases, there was a span of 17 bases. Germline values: CDR1 SGDLS, CDR2 YYNGEE. In nucleotides, the CDR3 is TGTGCCAGCAGCGTAGACCCAAGTAGGGGAGGTTACAATGAGCAGTTCTTC. Translated, it gives CASSVDPSRGGYNEQFF.